Described below is a single T cell receptor beta chain sequence and its context. Addition of a universal primer site occurred through template switching, and cDNA carried unique molecular identifiers. TCRdb itself ran the 5' RACE reads through MiXCR, one entry per CDR3 protein. This table holds about 520,000 distinct CDR3 sequences, 20% to 25% found once. This entry belongs to a study of identical twins. Trimming left V 1 base short and J 8 bases short, with 16 bases between. Germline V gives CDR1 SGHRS, CDR2 YFSETQ. The CDR3 is made up of 15 amino acids. These data were also reused for a study on T cells expressing NK-cell markers. That paper notes: One of eight sequenced donors was HCMV-seronegative; the other seven were seropositive. Of the CD8+ T cell pool in over 5 donors, roughly 1.0-7.5% was accounted for by dominant NKG2C+ clonotypes.

The chain recombines TRBV5-1 with TRBJ2-1; a possible D gene is TRBD2 (7 bases). This receptor was identified in a woman under 30 in good health. Sequencing used CD4+ T cells sorted from blood. This CDR3 reads CASSLTGGVVHEQFF. The DNA for the CDR3 is TGCGCCAGCAGCTTGACGGGGGGCGTCGTGCATGAGCAGTTCTTC.